This passage covers 30 T cell receptor beta chains from one sample sequenced in a study of cytomegalovirus exposure and HLA in healthy donors. The PCR made use of 60 Vbeta and 13 Jbeta primers. The table came from immunoSEQ multiplex PCR; TCRdb's copy has only in-frame clones and leaves some out. This table holds about 200,000 clones, roughly four fifths found once. Sequencing was carried out using PBMCs. The receptors stem from a girl between 5 and 17 years old in good health and CMV-seronegative.

This chain joins TRBV7-2 and TRBJ1-1; 9 nucleotides line up with TRBD1. The CDR3 runs 14 residues. In germline, CDR1 is SGHTA, CDR2 FQGNSA. With V trimmed by 2 bases and J by 4 bases, 2 bases remained unmatched. In DNA, the CDR3 is TGTGCCAGCAGCTTAACGACAGGGGGCACTGAAGCTTTCTTT. Its protein is CASSLTTGGTEAFF.

The chain recombines TRBV5-4 with TRBJ2-7, with TRBD1 matching 7 bases. The junction had 12 bases not matched to a gene; V was cut back by 6 bases and J by 6 bases. CDR3 length equals 14 residues. Germline CDR1 reads SGHNT; CDR2 reads YYREEE (reference sequence). The CDR3 DNA is TGTGCCAGCACGCAGACAGGGAGAATGAGCGAGCAGTACTTC. Translated, it gives CASTQTGRMSEQYF.

The chain recombines TRBV30 with TRBJ2-1; D may be TRBD2 (5 bases). CDR3 length: 16 amino acids. Germline lookup yields CDR1 GTSNPN and CDR2 SVGIG (reference sequence). V gave up 3 bases and J gave up 1 base, with 16 bases separating them. This chain's CDR3 is CAWSPQLALSYNEQFF. CDR3 nucleotide sequence: TGTGCCTGGAGCCCCCAGCTAGCTCTATCCTACAATGAGCAGTTCTTC.

This chain connects TRBV7-3 to TRBJ2-2, with a tentative D call TRBD2 (5 bases). There are 13 residues in the CDR3. Germline V gives CDR1 SGHTA, CDR2 FQGTGA. The ends were cut back, 6 bases at V and 5 bases at J, with 10 bases in the middle. The CDR3 sequence is CASSFGLTGELFF. DNA of the CDR3: TGTGCCAGCAGTTTCGGACTGACCGGGGAGCTGTTTTTT.

The V gene is TRBV6-1, the J gene TRBJ2-7; D possibly corresponds to TRBD2 (6 bases). Trimming took 4 bases from V and 4 from J, leaving 17 bases between them. The CDR3 consists of 15 residues. In germline, CDR1 is MNHNS, CDR2 SASEGT. CDR3 loop: CASSVTGTGIYEQYF. The CDR3 nucleotides are TGTGCCAGCAGTGTGACCGGGACTGGAATATACGAGCAGTACTTC.

This chain connects TRBV9 to TRBJ2-1; D ambiguous. V lost 2 bases and J 8 bases, leaving 11 bases between the germline ends. Germline lookup yields CDR1 SGDLS and CDR2 YYNGEE. The CDR3 consists of 13 residues. CDR3 in amino acids: CASSVGQIDEQFF. As DNA, the CDR3 is TGTGCCAGCAGCGTTGGCCAGATCGATGAGCAGTTCTTC.

The rearrangement links TRBV6-5 to TRBJ2-7; 9 bases map to TRBD1. CDR3 length: 16 residues. The V gene's germline CDR1 is MNHEY and CDR2 SVGAGI. Trimming took 4 bases from V and 5 from J; bases not matched to a gene: 12. CDR3 protein: CASSSIPGQGIHEQYF. The CDR3 DNA follows: TGTGCCAGCAGTTCTATACCGGGACAGGGTATCCACGAGCAGTACTTC.

J is TRBJ1-1 and V is TRBV28; possibly TRBD1 for D (5 bases). The CDR3 sequence is 17 residues long. CDR1 MDHEN and CDR2 SYDVKM come from the germline V gene. Trimming took off 5 bases at V and 10 bases at J, with 29 bases between the two ends. The CDR3 DNA follows: TGTGCCAGCAGTATCCCTCCCGGGCGGCCGGGGGGTCTTGGAGCTTTCTTT. Translation: CASSIPPGRPGGLGAFF.

The CDR3 nucleotides read TGTGCCAGCAGTCCAGGACTAGACCGACGCGGGGCCCAGTACTTC. Amino acids: CASSPGLDRRGAQYF. The chain joins TRBV6-5 to TRBJ2-5, with 7 bases identical to TRBD2. The CDR3 is made up of 15 amino acids. V dropped 5 bases and J dropped 9; count of bases not matched to a gene: 15. CDR1 and CDR2 (germline): MNHEY, SVGAGI.

The rearrangement uses TRBV30 and TRBJ1-1, with 7 bases identical to TRBD1. The trim removed 0 bases at V and 3 bases at J, leaving 7 bases unmatched. Germline V gene lookup returns CDR1 GTSNPN and CDR2 SVGIG (reference sequence). The CDR3 is 15 residues long. DNA of the CDR3: TGTGCCTGGAGTGTAGGGGGCACGGGGGACACTGAAGCTTTCTTT. This codes for CAWSVGGTGDTEAFF.

The V call is TRBV5-6, the J call TRBJ1-2, with D maybe TRBD1 (5 bases). This CDR3 has 16 residues. Germline CDR1 reads SGHDT; CDR2 reads YYEEEE. The V and J ends lost 0 bases and 6 bases respectively, with 18 bases between them. CDR3 coding DNA: TGTGCCAGCAGCTTGGCCGCAAGGGAGTGGGGGGATGGCTACACCTTC. The encoded protein is CASSLAAREWGDGYTF. Supplemented by reference TRBV5-6 and TRBJ1-2, the full variable domain reads DAGVTQSPTHLIKTRGQQVTLRCSPKSGHDTVSWYQQALGQGPQFIFQYYEEEERQRGNFPDRFSGHQFPNYSSELNVNALLLGDSALYLCASSLAAREWGDGYTFGSGTRLTVV.

J is TRBJ2-3 and V is TRBV28, with D possibly matching TRBD1 (6 bases). CDR1 MDHEN and CDR2 SYDVKM come from the germline V gene. The CDR3 has 13 amino acids. Trimming stripped 5 bases from V and 5 bases from J, with 11 bases between. CDR3 DNA sequence: TGTGCCAGCAGTCACCAGGGGAGAGATACGCAGTATTTT. This sequence encodes CASSHQGRDTQYF.

The chain employs TRBV7-7 and TRBJ2-2, with TRBD1 matching over 9 bases. This CDR3 comprises 14 residues. With 5 bases clipped from V and 4 bases from J, the junction kept 2 bases outside the gene matches. Germline CDR1 reads SSHAT; CDR2 reads FNYEAQ (reference sequence). In DNA form, the CDR3 reads TGTGCCAGCAGCACGGACAGGGGCACCGGGGAGCTGTTTTTT. Its translation is CASSTDRGTGELFF.

The chain uses TRBV6-5 and TRBJ2-4; TRBD1 matches at 11 bases. Germline-derived CDR1 and CDR2 are MNHEY and SVGAGI. The junction had 3 bases not matched to a gene; V was cut back by 2 bases and J by 6 bases. There are 15 residues in the CDR3. The CDR3, as DNA: TGTGCCAGCAGTTACGGGGGGACAGGGGGAAACATTCAGTACTTC. Translating it yields CASSYGGTGGNIQYF.

This chain joins TRBV13 and TRBJ2-5; 8 nucleotides line up with TRBD2. The assigned J gene may be wrong: the sequence end matches TRBJ2-7 better. This CDR3 is built from 14 residues. Germline CDR1 reads PRHDT; CDR2 reads FYEKMQ (reference sequence). In DNA, the CDR3 is TGTGCCAGCAGCTTTGTTCGGGGGGGCCACGAGCAGTACTTC. It encodes CASSFVRGGHEQYF.

V gene TRBV4-2 combines with J gene TRBJ2-2; TRBD1 matches 8 bases. This CDR3 is built from 15 residues. Trimming removed 2 bases from V and 8 bases from J; junction bases left unmatched: 7. CDR1 is LGHNA and CDR2 is YNFKEQ in the germline V gene. CDR3 nucleotide sequence: TGTGCCAGCAGCCAATCCCAGGGGGCGACTGGGGAGCTGTTTTTT. Amino acid sequence: CASSQSQGATGELFF.

The chain employs TRBV19 and TRBJ1-5, with a weak D call TRBD1 (5 bases). The length of the CDR3 is 14 residues. From germline, CDR1 is LNHDA and CDR2 SQIVND (reference sequence). V lost 10 bases and J lost 3, with 16 bases in between. The CDR3 sequence: CATQGRWTNQPQHF. The DNA of the CDR3 is TGTGCCACTCAGGGAAGGTGGACCAATCAGCCCCAGCATTTT.

V gene TRBV4-1 combines with J gene TRBJ2-1, with a tentative D call TRBD1 (5 bases). V was trimmed by 0 bases and J by 6 bases, leaving 18 bases between them. CDR1 is MGHRA and CDR2 is YSYEKL in the germline V gene. CDR3 size: 17 residues. The CDR3 DNA follows: TGCGCCAGCAGCCAAGATATTAGGGCAGGGATTCGCAATGAGCAGTTCTTC. Protein sequence: CASSQDIRAGIRNEQFF.

Concerning this clone itself: The missing conserved phenylalanine or tryptophan at the end of this CDR3 makes a read error likely. This chain links TRBV28 with TRBJ1-1; D remains unclear. From germline, CDR1 is MDHEN and CDR2 SYDVKM. Trimming took 6 bases from V and 3 from J, leaving 14 bases between them. The CDR3 length is 14 residues. DNA for the CDR3: TGTGCCAGCAGCCGACCCCCTTGGGACACTGAAGCTTTCCTT. The encoded protein is CASSRPPWDTEAFL.

The chain combines TRBV28 with TRBJ2-7; a possible D gene is TRBD2 (6 bases). CDR3 length equals 14 residues. Germline V gene sequence: CDR1 MDHEN, CDR2 SYDVKM. V lost 11 bases and J lost 2, with 19 bases in between. The CDR3 spells CASLGTHLPYEQYF. DNA for the CDR3: TGTGCCTCCCTCGGGACTCACCTTCCCTACGAGCAGTACTTC.

J is TRBJ2-1 and V is TRBV2; a possible D gene is TRBD1 (5 bases). The CDR3 contains 15 residues. Trimming removed 8 bases from V and 5 bases from J, with 19 bases in between. Germline-derived CDR1 and CDR2 are SNHLY and FYNNEI. CDR3 in DNA: TGTGCCAGCGTCAGGGTTTTGGTCTTAAACAATGAGCAGTTCTTC. This sequence encodes CASVRVLVLNNEQFF.

A single count supports this clone. V gene TRBV28 combines with J gene TRBJ2-7; 8 bases are shared with TRBD2. Germline assignment: CDR1 MDHEN and CDR2 SYDVKM. There are 15 residues in the CDR3. V was clipped by 5 bases and J by 4 bases; unmatched bases: 10. CDR3 sequence (DNA): TGTGCCAGCAGTCGGGGGGGAACAGGGATATACGAGCAGTACTTC. Translation: CASSRGGTGIYEQYF.

V gene TRBV30 combines with J gene TRBJ1-2; 9 bases are shared with TRBD1. Germline CDR1 is GTSNPN and CDR2 is SVGIG (reference sequence). This CDR3 comprises 18 residues. V lost 2 bases, J lost 6 bases, and 19 bases stayed unmatched. The CDR3 reads CAWSLDSGTGSLSDGYTF. The CDR3 bases are TGTGCCTGGAGTTTGGATTCCGGGACAGGGTCCTTGAGTGATGGCTACACCTTC.

This clone was seen a single time. The rearrangement links TRBV7-3 to TRBJ2-2; D unresolved. Germline V gene sequence: CDR1 SGHTA, CDR2 FQGTGA. The CDR3 covers 15 residues. V dropped 3 bases and J dropped 0 bases, with 8 bases sitting between them. The CDR3 sequence is CASSLTNANTGELFF. Written as DNA, the CDR3 is TGTGCCAGCAGCTTGACAAACGCGAACACCGGGGAGCTGTTTTTT.

V and J are TRBV7-2 and TRBJ2-7, with D possibly TRBD2 on 6 matching bases. CDR1 and CDR2 (germline): SGHTA, FQGNSA. CDR3 length: 16 residues. The V and J ends lost 5 bases and 5 bases respectively, with 22 bases between them. The CDR3: CASSATLAPSSDEQYF. DNA for the CDR3: TGTGCCAGCAGCGCGACACTAGCACCCTCCTCTGACGAGCAGTACTTC.

This chain joins TRBV6-6 and TRBJ1-1, with TRBD1 identical over 7 bases. This CDR3 comprises 13 residues. Trimming took 11 bases from V and 3 from J; bases not matched to a gene: 9. Germline V lookup: CDR1 MNHNY, CDR2 SVGAGI (reference sequence). In DNA form, the CDR3 reads TGTGCCGGCCACAGGGGTAGGGACACTGAAGCTTTCTTT. It is translated as CAGHRGRDTEAFF.

This chain connects TRBV7-2 to TRBJ1-1; D call uncertain. Deletions cut 5 bases from V and 9 bases from J, with 10 bases between. The CDR3 spans 11 residues. Germline lookup yields CDR1 SGHTA and CDR2 FQGNSA. CDR3 residues: CASSGHKKAFF. CDR3 DNA sequence: TGTGCCAGCAGCGGGCATAAGAAAGCTTTCTTT.

The V and J genes are TRBV18 and TRBJ2-7, with 8 bases fitting TRBD1. V lost 1 base to trimming and J lost 6 bases; unmatched junction nucleotides: 5. Germline V CDR1 and CDR2: KGHSH, LQKENI. The CDR3 loop spans 14 amino acids. DNA of the CDR3: TGTGCCAGCTCACCACAGACAGGGGTCGGCGAGCAGTACTTC. Amino acid sequence: CASSPQTGVGEQYF.

V and J are TRBV6-1 and TRBJ2-2, with TRBD2 as a possible D gene (5 bases). Germline CDR1 is MNHNS and CDR2 is SASEGT. This CDR3 has 14 residues. V was cut by 7 bases and J by 7 bases, with 16 bases left in between. The CDR3 DNA sequence: TGTGCCAGCAAAATGAGGGATCTCAGCGGGGAGCTGTTTTTT. Residues: CASKMRDLSGELFF.

In regard to this clone: At one of its ends the junction is not consistent with the germline gene, which may arise from a read error. The chain recombines TRBV28 with TRBJ2-7; TRBD1 is a possible D gene (5 bases). The CDR3 extends over 13 amino acids. Germline CDR1 and CDR2: MDHEN and SYDVKM. The CDR3 DNA follows: TGTGCCAGCAGGACAGACCCTCACTACGGGCAGTACTTC. It codes for CASRTDPHYGQYF.